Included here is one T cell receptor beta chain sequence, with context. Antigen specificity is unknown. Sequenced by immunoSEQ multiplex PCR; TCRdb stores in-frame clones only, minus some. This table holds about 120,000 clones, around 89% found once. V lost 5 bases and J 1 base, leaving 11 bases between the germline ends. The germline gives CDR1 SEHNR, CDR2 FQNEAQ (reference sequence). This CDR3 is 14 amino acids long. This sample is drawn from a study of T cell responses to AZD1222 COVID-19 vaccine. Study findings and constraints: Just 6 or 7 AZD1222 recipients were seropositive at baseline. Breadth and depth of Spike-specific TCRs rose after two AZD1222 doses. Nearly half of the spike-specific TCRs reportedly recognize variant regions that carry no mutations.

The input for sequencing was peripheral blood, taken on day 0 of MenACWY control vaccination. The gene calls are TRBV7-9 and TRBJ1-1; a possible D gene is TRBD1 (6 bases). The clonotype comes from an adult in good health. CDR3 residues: CASSAKQGNTEAFF. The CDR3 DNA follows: TGTGCCAGCAGCGCAAAACAGGGGAACACTGAAGCTTTCTTT.